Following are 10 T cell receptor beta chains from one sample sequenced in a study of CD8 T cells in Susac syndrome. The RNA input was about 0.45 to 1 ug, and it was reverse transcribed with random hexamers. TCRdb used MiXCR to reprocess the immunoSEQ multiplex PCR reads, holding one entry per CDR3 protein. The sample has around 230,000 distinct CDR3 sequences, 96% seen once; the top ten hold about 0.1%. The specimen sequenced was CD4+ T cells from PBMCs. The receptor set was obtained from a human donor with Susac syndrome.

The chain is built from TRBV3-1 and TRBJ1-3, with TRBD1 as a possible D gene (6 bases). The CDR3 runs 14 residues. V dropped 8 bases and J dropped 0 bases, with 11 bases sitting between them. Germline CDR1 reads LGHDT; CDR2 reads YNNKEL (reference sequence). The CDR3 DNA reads TGTGCCAGCGGGGGGCAACTCTCTGGAAACACCATATATTTT. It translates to CASGGQLSGNTIYF.

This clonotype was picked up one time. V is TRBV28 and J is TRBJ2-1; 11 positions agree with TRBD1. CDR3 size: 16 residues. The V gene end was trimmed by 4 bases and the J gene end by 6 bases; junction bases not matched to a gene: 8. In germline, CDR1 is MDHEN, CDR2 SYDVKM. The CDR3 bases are TGTGCCAGCAGTTCCAGTGGACAGGGGGCGTTCAATGAGCAGTTCTTC. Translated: CASSSSGQGAFNEQFF.

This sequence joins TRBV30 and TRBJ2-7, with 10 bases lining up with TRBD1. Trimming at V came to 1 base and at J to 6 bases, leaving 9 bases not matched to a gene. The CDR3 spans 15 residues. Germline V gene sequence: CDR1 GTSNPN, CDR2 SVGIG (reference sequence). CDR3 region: CAWSGKGQGTFEQYF. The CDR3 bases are TGTGCCTGGAGTGGAAAGGGACAGGGGACTTTCGAGCAGTACTTC.

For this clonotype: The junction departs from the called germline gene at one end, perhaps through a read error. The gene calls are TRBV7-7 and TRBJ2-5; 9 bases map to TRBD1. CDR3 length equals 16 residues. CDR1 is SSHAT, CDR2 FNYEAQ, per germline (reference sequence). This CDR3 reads CASSGTGSAIQETQYF. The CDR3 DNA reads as TGTGCTAGCAGCGGGACAGGGTCGGCCATCCAAGAGACCCAGTACTTC.

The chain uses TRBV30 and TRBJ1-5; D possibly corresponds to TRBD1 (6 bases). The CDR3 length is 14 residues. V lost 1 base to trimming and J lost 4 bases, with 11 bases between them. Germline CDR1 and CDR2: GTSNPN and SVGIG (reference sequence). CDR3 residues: CAWSAGQRNQPQHF. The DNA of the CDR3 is TGTGCCTGGAGTGCCGGACAGAGAAATCAGCCCCAGCATTTT. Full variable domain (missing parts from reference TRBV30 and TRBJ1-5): SQTIHQWPATLVQPVGSPLSLECTVEGTSNPNLYWYRQAAGRGLQLLFYSVGIGQISSEVPQNLSASRPQDRQFILSSKKLLLSDSGFYLCAWSAGQRNQPQHFGDGTRLSIL.

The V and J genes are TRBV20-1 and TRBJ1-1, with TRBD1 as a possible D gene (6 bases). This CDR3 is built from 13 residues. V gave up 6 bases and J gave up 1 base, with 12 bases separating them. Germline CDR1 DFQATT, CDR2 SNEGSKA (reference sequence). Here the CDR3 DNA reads TGCAGTGCCATGAGGGGGGAGAACACTGAAGCTTTCTTT. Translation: CSAMRGENTEAFF.

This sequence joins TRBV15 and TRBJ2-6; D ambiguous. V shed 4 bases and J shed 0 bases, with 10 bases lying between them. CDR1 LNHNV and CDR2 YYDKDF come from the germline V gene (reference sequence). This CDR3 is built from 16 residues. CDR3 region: CATSIRLTSGANVLTF. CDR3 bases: TGTGCCACCAGCATAAGACTGACCTCTGGGGCCAACGTCCTGACTTTC.

CDR3 in amino acids: CATSKQGMGNTEAFF. The CDR3 coding sequence is TGTGCCACCAGCAAACAGGGGATGGGGAACACTGAAGCTTTCTTT. The chain carries TRBV15 and TRBJ1-1; 7 nucleotides align to TRBD1. V shed 4 bases, J shed 1 base, and the junction held 6 bases outside the gene matches. The CDR3 covers 15 residues. Germline V CDR1 and CDR2: LNHNV, YYDKDF (reference sequence).

CDR3 coding DNA: TGTGCCAGCAGCTTATCGGACCACTACAATGAGCAGTTCTTC. This sequence encodes CASSLSDHYNEQFF. The J gene is TRBJ2-1, the V gene TRBV7-3; D is uncertain. The germline V gene has CDR1 SGHTA and CDR2 FQGTGA. CDR3 length equals 14 residues. Trimming removed 2 bases at V and 3 bases at J, with 8 bases between. The complete variable domain, with remaining parts taken from reference TRBV7-3 and TRBJ2-1, reads GAGVSQTPSNKVTEKGKYVELRCDPISGHTALYWYRQSLGQGPEFLIYFQGTGAADDSGLPNDRFFAVRPEGSVSTLKIQRTERGDSAVYLCASSLSDHYNEQFFGPGTRLTVL.

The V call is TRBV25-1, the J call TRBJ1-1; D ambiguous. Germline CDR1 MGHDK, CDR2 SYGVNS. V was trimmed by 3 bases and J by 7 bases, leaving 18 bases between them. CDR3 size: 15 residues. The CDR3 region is CASSDDFRTASEAFF. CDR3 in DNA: TGTGCCAGCAGTGATGACTTTAGGACGGCGAGTGAAGCTTTCTTT.